This is a list of T cell receptor beta chains from one sample in a study of T cell responses to AZD1222 COVID-19 vaccine. This table comes from immunoSEQ multiplex PCR, and its TCRdb copy is limited to in-frame clones, with some not included. The sample holds about 160,000 clones, 92% seen once. Sequenced material: peripheral blood, taken 28 days after the second AZD1222 dose. The receptors here all came from an adult who received the AZD1222 COVID-19 vaccine. Both conserved end residues are part of each CDR3. The order of the fields is clone size, J gene, V gene, D gene, CDR3 DNA, CDR3 protein. A D gene is named only where the DNA matches it firmly. Clone size is not always given. Where it is, it says once, few, many or a class for expanded clones.

>-|TRBJ2-1|TRBV5-8|-
TGTGCCAGCAGCTTGGCTCTCGGGGCGGCCTCCTACAATGAGCAGTTCTTC
CASSLALGAASYNEQFF
>once|TRBJ1-2|TRBV4-2|-
TGTGCCAGCAGCCAAGCGGGAGGACAGTCCTATGGCTACACCTTC
CASSQAGGQSYGYTF
>-|TRBJ2-1|TRBV30|TRBD1
TGTGCCTCTGACAGGGGGGACAATGAGCAGTTCTTC
CASDRGDNEQFF
>-|TRBJ1-5|TRBV25-1|-
TGTGCCAGCAGTGATGGCAGCAATCAGCCCCAGCATTTT
CASSDGSNQPQHF
>-|TRBJ1-2|TRBV5-1|TRBD1
TGCGCCAGCAGGTTACAGGGGGCTGGCTACACCTTC
CASRLQGAGYTF
>-|TRBJ1-5|TRBV27|-
TGTGCCAGCAGTGCGGACAGTTATAGCAATCAGCCCCAGCATTTT
CASSADSYSNQPQHF
>once|TRBJ2-1|TRBV2|TRBD1
TGTGCCAGCAGGACCGGACAGGGGGCATACAATGAGCAGTTCTTC
CASRTGQGAYNEQFF
>-|TRBJ2-7|TRBV6-5|-
TGTGCCACCAGGAAAGGGGCAACCTACGAGCAGTACTTC
CATRKGATYEQYF
>-|TRBJ2-5|TRBV7-9|TRBD1
TGTGCCAGCAGCGAAGGGACAGGGGAAGGAGAGACCCAGTACTTC
CASSEGTGEGETQYF
>-|TRBJ1-4|TRBV7-9|TRBD1
TGTGCCAGCAGCCGAGTGGGACAGGCGAATGAAAAACTGTTTTTT
CASSRVGQANEKLFF
>-|TRBJ2-7|TRBV6-1|-
TGTGCCAGCAGTGAAAAGTACGAGCAGTACTTC
CASSEKYEQYF
>-|TRBJ1-4|TRBV9|TRBD1
TGTGCCAGCAGCGTAGGCGGGACAGGCGGAAATGAAAAACTGTTTTTT
CASSVGGTGGNEKLFF
>-|TRBJ1-1|TRBV6-1|-
TGTGCCAGCAGTGAATTCACCTACAGGAACACTGAAGCTTTCTTT
CASSEFTYRNTEAFF
>-|TRBJ1-6|TRBV5-6|TRBD1
TGTGCCAGCAGCTTCGGGGACAGGGAATTATCACCCCTCCACTTT
CASSFGDRELSPLHF
>once|TRBJ1-2|TRBV2|-
TGTGCCAGCAGTGAAACGATCCAAGGTGGCTACACCTTC
CASSETIQGGYTF
>-|TRBJ1-5|TRBV5-4|-
TGTGCCAGCAGCTTTGGGAATCAGCCCCAGCATTTT
CASSFGNQPQHF
>-|TRBJ1-6|TRBV19|TRBD1
TGTGCCAGTAGTGCACTGGGACAGGGTGTAGGGCCCCTCCACTTT
CASSALGQGVGPLHF
>few|TRBJ1-1|TRBV7-9|-
TGTGCCAGCAGCCCCCCGGGCGCGATGAGGGACACTGAAGCTTTCTTT
CASSPPGAMRDTEAFF
>-|TRBJ1-5|TRBV2|-
TGTGCCAGCAGGGGGGAAAATCAGCCCCAGCATTTT
CASRGENQPQHF
>-|TRBJ1-2|TRBV7-9|-
TGTGCCAGCAGCCGCCACAACCTAGGGGAATATGGCTACACCTTC
CASSRHNLGEYGYTF
>-|TRBJ2-5|TRBV11-2|-
TGTGCCAGCAGCTTAGGACAGAATCAAGAGACCCAGTACTTC
CASSLGQNQETQYF
>once|TRBJ1-3|TRBV2|-
TGTGCCAGCAGTCCACAGGGTATTTCTGGAAACACCATATATTTT
CASSPQGISGNTIYF
>-|TRBJ1-6|TRBV27|-
TGTGCCAGCAGTTTTTGGGGGCCCCCAAATTCACCCCTCCACTTT
CASSFWGPPNSPLHF
>-|TRBJ2-7|TRBV7-3|-
TGTGCCAGCAGCTTAACGGGACCTCCTGGCGAGCAGTACTTC
CASSLTGPPGEQYF
>-|TRBJ2-2|TRBV2|-
TGTGCCAGCAGTGCTCAGGGGCCGCGTTTCGGGGAGCTGTTTTTT
CASSAQGPRFGELFF
>once|TRBJ1-5|TRBV3-1/TRBV3-2|-
TGTGCCAGCGGTAGGGGGAGGGGCAATCAGCCCCAGCATTTT
CASGRGRGNQPQHF
>once|TRBJ1-6|TRBV4-2|-
TGTGCCAGCAGCCTAAAGGGGGATCCGAGCTCCTATAATTCACCCCTCCACTTT
CASSLKGDPSSYNSPLHF
>-|TRBJ2-1|TRBV9|-
TGTGCCAGCAGCGTGGGGAGACTTTCTTACAATGAGCAGTTCTTC
CASSVGRLSYNEQFF
>-|TRBJ1-1|TRBV18|-
TGTGCCAGCTCACGCGTCAGTCCGAACACTGAAGCTTTCTTT
CASSRVSPNTEAFF
>once|TRBJ1-2|TRBV7-8|-
TGTGCCAGCAGCTTAGGTCGCTCATTTGGAGCTTATGGCTACACCTTC
CASSLGRSFGAYGYTF
>-|TRBJ1-2|TRBV10-3|TRBD1
TGTGCCATCCGACAGGGAGATGGCTACACCTTC
CAIRQGDGYTF
>-|TRBJ2-7|TRBV3-1/TRBV3-2|-
TGTGCCAGCAGCCGGACTACCTACGAGCAGTACTTC
CASSRTTYEQYF
>-|TRBJ1-5|TRBV6-2/TRBV6-3|-
TGTGCCAGCAGTGTCGAGCCCCCAGGGCTCTATAGCAATCAGCCCCAGCATTTT
CASSVEPPGLYSNQPQHF
>-|TRBJ2-3|TRBV2|TRBD2
TGTGCCAGCAGTGACCGGGACTACACAGATACGCAGTATTTT
CASSDRDYTDTQYF
>-|TRBJ1-1|TRBV5-1|TRBD1
TGCGCCAGCAGCTTGGGAGCCGGGACAGTCGGCACTGAAGCTTTCTTT
CASSLGAGTVGTEAFF
>-|TRBJ1-1|TRBV19|-
TGTGCCAGTACCACCATACGGGATTCAGGGATAAACACTGAAGCTTTCTTT
CASTTIRDSGINTEAFF
>-|TRBJ1-1|TRBV5-8|TRBD1
TGTGCCAGCAGCTTGCGAGGGGACAGACGCTCAGCTTTCTTT
CASSLRGDRRSAFF
>-|TRBJ1-1|TRBV10-2|-
TGCGCCAGCAGTGCCGGGAGGGAGAACACTGAAGCTTTCTTT
CASSAGRENTEAFF
>-|TRBJ2-2|TRBV23-1|-
TGCGCCAGCAGTCAATCGCGGAACACCGGGGAGCTGTTTTTT
CASSQSRNTGELFF
>-|TRBJ1-1|TRBV5-1|-
TGCGCCAGCAGCTTCGAGGTGAACACTGAAGCTTTCTTT
CASSFEVNTEAFF
>-|TRBJ1-6|TRBV27|-
TGTGCCAGCAGTTTATTCGAAGCGCATAATTCACCCCTCCACTTT
CASSLFEAHNSPLHF
>-|TRBJ1-2|TRBV11-2|TRBD1
TGTGCCAGCAGCTTAGGGTTTGGCGGGACAGGGAACTTTCGCGGCTACACCTTC
CASSLGFGGTGNFRGYTF
>-|TRBJ2-1|TRBV4-1|TRBD2
TGCGCCAGCAGCCAAGATAGCGGGGCCTACTCCTCCTACAATGAGCAGTTCTTC
CASSQDSGAYSSYNEQFF